This T cell receptor beta chain comes out of a study of T cells in Graves' hyperthyroidism and ophthalmopathy. Whole-study findings and limits: In the blood, most expanded thyroid clonotypes above 0.001 appeared as well.

This clonotype showed up many times. Its antigen is as yet unknown. Germline loops: CDR1 DFQATT, CDR2 SNEGSKA (reference sequence). The CDR3 is made up of 12 amino acids. V was pared by 1 base and J by 4 bases, with 7 bases between. Clinical symptoms, serum thyroxine, TRAb, thyroid ultrasound and orbital computed tomography informed diagnoses. The source material, RNA transcripts, was used to amplify TCR beta CDR3 regions. The study used the HTBI primer set for a first-round RT-PCR of the TCR CDR3. TCRdb independently ran MiXCR on the multiplex PCR reads; one entry per CDR3 protein. The table lists some 760,000 distinct CDR3 sequences, around 15% of them singletons.

The chain links TRBV20-1 to TRBJ1-1; no clear D gene. Sequenced material: blood. The origin of this receptor is a woman in her late teens or twenties with Graves' hyperthyroidism. The CDR3: CSARVGATEAFF. The CDR3 DNA reads as TGCAGTGCTAGAGTAGGAGCCACTGAAGCTTTCTTT.